This T cell receptor (beta chain) was sequenced during a study of identifying expanded T cells in peripheral blood. Using immunoSEQ multiplex PCR, the repertoire was profiled, and TCRdb retains in-frame clones only, with some absent. The repertoire includes about 58,000 clones, approximately 89% of them detected once, and 3% to 4% sits in the top ten. CDR3 length equals 16 residues. Trimming stripped 0 bases from V and 6 bases from J, with 17 bases between. Germline CDR1 MGHRA, CDR2 YSYEKL. Sequencing was carried out using blood. The chain joins TRBV4-1 to TRBJ1-2; D perhaps matches TRBD1 (5 bases). The TCR originated in a person aged 18 to 70 in good health. In DNA, the CDR3 is TGCGCCAGCAGCCAAGATAGTGTGGGGGGGTCAGATGGCTACACCTTC. Translated: CASSQDSVGGSDGYTF.